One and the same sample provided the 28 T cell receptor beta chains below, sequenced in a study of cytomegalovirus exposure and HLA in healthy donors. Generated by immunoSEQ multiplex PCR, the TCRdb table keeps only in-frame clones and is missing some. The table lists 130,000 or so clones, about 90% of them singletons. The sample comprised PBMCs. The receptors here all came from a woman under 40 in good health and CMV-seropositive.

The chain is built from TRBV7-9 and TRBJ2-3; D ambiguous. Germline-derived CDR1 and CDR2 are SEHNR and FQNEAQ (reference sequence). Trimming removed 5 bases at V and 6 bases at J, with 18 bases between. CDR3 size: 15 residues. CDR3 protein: CASSRRAVMFDTQYF. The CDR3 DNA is TGTGCCAGCAGCCGCCGAGCCGTGATGTTCGATACGCAGTATTTT.

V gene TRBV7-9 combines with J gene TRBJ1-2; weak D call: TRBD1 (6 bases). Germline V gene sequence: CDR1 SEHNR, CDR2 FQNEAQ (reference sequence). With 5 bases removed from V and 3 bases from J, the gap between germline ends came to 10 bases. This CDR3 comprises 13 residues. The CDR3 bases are TGTGCCAGCAGCCCAGCAGGGGACTATGGCTACACCTTC. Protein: CASSPAGDYGYTF.

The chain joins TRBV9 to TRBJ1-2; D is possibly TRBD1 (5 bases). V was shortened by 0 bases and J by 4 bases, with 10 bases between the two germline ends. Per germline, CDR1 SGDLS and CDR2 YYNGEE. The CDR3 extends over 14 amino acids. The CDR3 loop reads CASSVEATAYGYTF. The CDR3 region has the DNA TGTGCCAGCAGCGTAGAGGCGACAGCCTATGGCTACACCTTC.

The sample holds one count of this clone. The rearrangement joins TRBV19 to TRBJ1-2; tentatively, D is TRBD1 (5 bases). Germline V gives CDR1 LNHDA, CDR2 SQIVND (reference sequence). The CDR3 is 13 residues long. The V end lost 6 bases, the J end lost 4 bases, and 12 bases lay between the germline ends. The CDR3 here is CASRRGEGYGYTF. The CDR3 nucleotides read TGTGCCAGTAGAAGAGGGGAGGGCTATGGCTACACCTTC.

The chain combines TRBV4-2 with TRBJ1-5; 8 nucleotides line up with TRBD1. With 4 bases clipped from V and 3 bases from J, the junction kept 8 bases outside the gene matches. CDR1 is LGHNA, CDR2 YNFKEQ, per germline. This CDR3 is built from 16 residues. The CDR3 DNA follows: TGTGCCAGCAGCCCCACCAGGACAGGGTACAATCAGCCCCAGCATTTT. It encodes CASSPTRTGYNQPQHF.

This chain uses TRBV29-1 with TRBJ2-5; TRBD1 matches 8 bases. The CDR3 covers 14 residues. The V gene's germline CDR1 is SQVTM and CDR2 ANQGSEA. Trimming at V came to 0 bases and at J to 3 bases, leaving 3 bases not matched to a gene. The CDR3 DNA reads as TGCAGCGTTGAAGAAGACAGGGGAAAAGAGACCCAGTACTTC. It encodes CSVEEDRGKETQYF.

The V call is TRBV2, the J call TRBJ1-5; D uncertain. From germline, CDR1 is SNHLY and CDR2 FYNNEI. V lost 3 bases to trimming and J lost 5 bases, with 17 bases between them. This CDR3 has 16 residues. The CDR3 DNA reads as TGTGCCAGCAGTGACATTTTCGGCACTACCGATCAGCCCCAGCATTTT. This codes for CASSDIFGTTDQPQHF.

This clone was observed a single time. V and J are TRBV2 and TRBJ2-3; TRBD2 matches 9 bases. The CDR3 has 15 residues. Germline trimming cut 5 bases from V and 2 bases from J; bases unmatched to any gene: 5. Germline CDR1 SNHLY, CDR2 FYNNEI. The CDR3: CASSPTSGDTDTQYF. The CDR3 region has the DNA TGTGCCAGCAGTCCGACTAGCGGAGACACAGATACGCAGTATTTT.

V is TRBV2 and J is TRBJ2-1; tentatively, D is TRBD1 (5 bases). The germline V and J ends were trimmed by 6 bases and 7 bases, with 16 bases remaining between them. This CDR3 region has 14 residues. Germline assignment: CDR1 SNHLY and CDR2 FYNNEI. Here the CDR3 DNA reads TGTGCCAGCAGGCAGGGATCGTCGCGGAATGAGCAGTTCTTC. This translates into CASRQGSSRNEQFF.

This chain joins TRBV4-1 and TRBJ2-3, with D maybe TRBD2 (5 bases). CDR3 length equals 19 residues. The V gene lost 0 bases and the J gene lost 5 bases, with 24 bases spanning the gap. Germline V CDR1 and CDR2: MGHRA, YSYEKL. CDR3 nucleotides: TGCGCCAGCAGCCAAGACATCCCCAGATCATTGGGGAGTAAAGATACGCAGTATTTT. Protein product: CASSQDIPRSLGSKDTQYF.

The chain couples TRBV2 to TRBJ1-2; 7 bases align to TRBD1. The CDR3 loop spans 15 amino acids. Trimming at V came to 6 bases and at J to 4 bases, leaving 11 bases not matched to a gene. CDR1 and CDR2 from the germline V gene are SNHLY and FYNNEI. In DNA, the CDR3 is TGTGCCAGCAGCGACGACAGGGCCTCCCGCTATGGCTACACCTTC. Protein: CASSDDRASRYGYTF. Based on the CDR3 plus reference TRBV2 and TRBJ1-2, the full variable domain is EPEVTQTPSHQVTQMGQEVILRCVPISNHLYFYWYRQILGQKVEFLVSFYNNEISEKSEIFDDQFSVERPDGSNFTLKIRSTKLEDSAMYFCASSDDRASRYGYTFGSGTRLTVV.

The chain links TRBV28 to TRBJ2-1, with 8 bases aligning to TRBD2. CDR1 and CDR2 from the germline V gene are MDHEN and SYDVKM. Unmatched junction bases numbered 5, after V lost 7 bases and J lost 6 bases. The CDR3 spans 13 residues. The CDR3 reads CASTLLAGNEQFF. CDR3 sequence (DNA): TGTGCCAGCACCCTCCTAGCGGGCAATGAGCAGTTCTTC.

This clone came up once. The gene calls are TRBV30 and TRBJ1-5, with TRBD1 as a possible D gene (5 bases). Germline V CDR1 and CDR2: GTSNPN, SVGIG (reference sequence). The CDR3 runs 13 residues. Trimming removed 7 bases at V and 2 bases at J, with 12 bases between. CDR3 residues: CASPGLRNQPQHF. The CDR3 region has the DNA TGTGCCTCCCCGGGACTCCGCAATCAGCCCCAGCATTTT. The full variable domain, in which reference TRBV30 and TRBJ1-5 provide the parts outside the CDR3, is SQTIHQWPATLVQPVGSPLSLECTVEGTSNPNLYWYRQAAGRGLQLLFYSVGIGQISSEVPQNLSASRPQDRQFILSSKKLLLSDSGFYLCASPGLRNQPQHFGDGTRLSIL.

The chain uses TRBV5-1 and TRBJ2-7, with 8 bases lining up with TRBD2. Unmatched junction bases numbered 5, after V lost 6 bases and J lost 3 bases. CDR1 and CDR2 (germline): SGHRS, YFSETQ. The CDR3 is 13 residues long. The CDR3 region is CASKYLAGYEQYF. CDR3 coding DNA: TGCGCCAGCAAGTACCTAGCGGGCTACGAGCAGTACTTC. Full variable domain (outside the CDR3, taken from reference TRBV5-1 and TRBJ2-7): KAGVTQTPRYLIKTRGQQVTLSCSPISGHRSVSWYQQTPGQGLQFLFEYFSETQRNKGNFPGRFSGRQFSNSRSEMNVSTLELGDSALYLCASKYLAGYEQYFGPGTRLTVT.

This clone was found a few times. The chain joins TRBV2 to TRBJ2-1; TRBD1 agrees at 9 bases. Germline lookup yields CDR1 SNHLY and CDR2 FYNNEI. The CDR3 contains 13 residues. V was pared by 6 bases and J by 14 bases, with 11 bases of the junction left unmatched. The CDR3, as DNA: TGTGCCAGCAGGCCAACGGGACAGGGAGGGGAGTTCTTC. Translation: CASRPTGQGGEFF. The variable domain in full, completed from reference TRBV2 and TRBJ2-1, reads EPEVTQTPSHQVTQMGQEVILRCVPISNHLYFYWYRQILGQKVEFLVSFYNNEISEKSEIFDDQFSVERPDGSNFTLKIRSTKLEDSAMYFCASRPTGQGGEFFGPGTRLTVL.

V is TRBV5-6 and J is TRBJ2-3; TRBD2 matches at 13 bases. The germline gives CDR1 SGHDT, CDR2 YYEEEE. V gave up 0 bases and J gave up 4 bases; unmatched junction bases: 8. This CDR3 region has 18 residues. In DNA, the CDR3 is TGTGCCAGCAGCTTGGACCCCGGACTAGCGGGAGTAGCAGATACGCAGTATTTT. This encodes CASSLDPGLAGVADTQYF.

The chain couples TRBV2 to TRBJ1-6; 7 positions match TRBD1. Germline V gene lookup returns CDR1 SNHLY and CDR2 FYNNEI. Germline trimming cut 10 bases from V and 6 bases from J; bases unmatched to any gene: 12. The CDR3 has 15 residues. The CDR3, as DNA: TGTGCCACCTCCAGTGAGGGGGCTGTTAATTCACCCCTCCACTTT. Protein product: CATSSEGAVNSPLHF.

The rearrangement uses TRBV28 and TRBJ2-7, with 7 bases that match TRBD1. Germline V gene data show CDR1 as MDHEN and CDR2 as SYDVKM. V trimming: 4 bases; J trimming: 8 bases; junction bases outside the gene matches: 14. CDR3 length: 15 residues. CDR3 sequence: CASSSAGTVGMKQYF. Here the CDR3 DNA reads TGTGCCAGCAGTTCCGCCGGGACAGTAGGAATGAAGCAGTACTTC.

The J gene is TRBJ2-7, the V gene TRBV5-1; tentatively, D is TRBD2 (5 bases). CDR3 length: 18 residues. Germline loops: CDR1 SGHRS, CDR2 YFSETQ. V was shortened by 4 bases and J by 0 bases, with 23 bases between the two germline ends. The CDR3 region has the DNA TGCGCCAGCAGCCGTGTAGGAGTGCCAATGGGGAGCTCCTACGAGCAGTACTTC. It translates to CASSRVGVPMGSSYEQYF.

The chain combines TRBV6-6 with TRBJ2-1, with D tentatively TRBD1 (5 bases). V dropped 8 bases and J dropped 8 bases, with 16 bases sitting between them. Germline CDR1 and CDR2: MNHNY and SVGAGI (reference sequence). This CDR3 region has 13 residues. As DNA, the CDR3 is TGTGCCAGCTCTTCCTTGGAGACAGATGAGCAGTTCTTC. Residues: CASSSLETDEQFF.

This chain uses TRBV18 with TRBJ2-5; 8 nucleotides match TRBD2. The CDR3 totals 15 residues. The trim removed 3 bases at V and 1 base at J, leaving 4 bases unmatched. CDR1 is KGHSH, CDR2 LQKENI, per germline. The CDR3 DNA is TGTGCCAGCTCACCCGCGGGACTAGGCCAAGAGACCCAGTACTTC. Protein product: CASSPAGLGQETQYF.

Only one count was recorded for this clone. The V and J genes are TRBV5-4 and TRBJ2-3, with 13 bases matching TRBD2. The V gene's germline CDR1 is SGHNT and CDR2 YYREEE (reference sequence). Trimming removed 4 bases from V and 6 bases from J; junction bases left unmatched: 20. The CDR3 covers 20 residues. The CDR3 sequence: CASSPGLAGVSGSGGDTQYF. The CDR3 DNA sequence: TGTGCCAGCAGCCCTGGACTAGCGGGAGTGAGTGGGTCGGGGGGGGATACGCAGTATTTT.

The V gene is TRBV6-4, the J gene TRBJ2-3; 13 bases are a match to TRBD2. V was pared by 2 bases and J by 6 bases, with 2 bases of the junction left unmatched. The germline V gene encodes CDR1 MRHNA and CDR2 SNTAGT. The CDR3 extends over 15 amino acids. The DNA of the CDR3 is TGTGCCAGCAGTGACGGGACTAGCGGGGTCGATACGCAGTATTTT. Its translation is CASSDGTSGVDTQYF.

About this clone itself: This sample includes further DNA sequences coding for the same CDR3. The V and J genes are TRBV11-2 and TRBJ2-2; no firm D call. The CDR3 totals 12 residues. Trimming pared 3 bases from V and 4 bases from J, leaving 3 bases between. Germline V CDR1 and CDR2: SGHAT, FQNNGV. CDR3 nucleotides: TGTGCCAGCAGCTTGAGCACCGGGGAGCTGTTTTTT. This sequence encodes CASSLSTGELFF.

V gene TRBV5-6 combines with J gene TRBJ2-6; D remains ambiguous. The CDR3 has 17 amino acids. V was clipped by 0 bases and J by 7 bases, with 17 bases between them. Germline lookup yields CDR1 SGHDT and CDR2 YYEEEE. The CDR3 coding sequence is TGTGCCAGCAGCTTGGGGCTGAGGATAAAGAGTGCCAACGTCCTGACTTTC. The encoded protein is CASSLGLRIKSANVLTF.

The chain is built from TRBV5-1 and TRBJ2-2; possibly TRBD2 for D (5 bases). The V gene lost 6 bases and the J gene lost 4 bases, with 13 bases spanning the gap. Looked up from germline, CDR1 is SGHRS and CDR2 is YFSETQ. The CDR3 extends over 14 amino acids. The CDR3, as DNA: TGCGCCAGCAAAGAGGGCATCCCCACCGGGGAGCTGTTTTTT. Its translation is CASKEGIPTGELFF.

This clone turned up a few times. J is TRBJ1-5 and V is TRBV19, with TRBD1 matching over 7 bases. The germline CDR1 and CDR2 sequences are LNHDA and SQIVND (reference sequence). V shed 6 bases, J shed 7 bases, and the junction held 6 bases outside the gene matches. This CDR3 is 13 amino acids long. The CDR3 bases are TGTGCCAGTAGGTACAGGGGAATGCAGCCCCAGCATTTT. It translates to CASRYRGMQPQHF.

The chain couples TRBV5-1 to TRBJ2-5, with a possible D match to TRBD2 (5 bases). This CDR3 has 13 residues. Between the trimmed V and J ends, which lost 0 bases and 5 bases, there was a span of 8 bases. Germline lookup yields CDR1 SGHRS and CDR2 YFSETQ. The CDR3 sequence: CASSLELGETQYF. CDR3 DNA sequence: TGCGCCAGCAGCTTGGAACTAGGGGAGACCCAGTACTTC.